One T cell receptor beta chain is described in this entry. Its antigen is still unknown. Researchers used genomic DNA as the template to profile TCR beta VDJ and CDR3. One entry per CDR3 protein, called by TCRdb with MiXCR from the reads. This sample has about 160,000 distinct CDR3 sequences, with 40% to 50% found just once. Germline V gene data show CDR1 as SNHLY and CDR2 as FYNNEI. The V and J ends lost 10 bases and 0 bases, in that order; junction bases with no gene match: 13. This CDR3 is built from 16 residues. Previously, flow cytometry had revealed CD8+CD57+ cell expansion in the patients chosen for sequencing. Severe acquired aplastic anemia affected all patients. The data originate from a study of CD8+CD57+ T cells in acquired aplastic anemia. On the study more broadly: When averaged, DNA from sorted CD4+ and CD8+ cells came to approximately 3.2 ug.

Study-level findings and limits: Sharing between patients and controls was observed for twenty-nine CD8+ CDR3 sequences. Significance was not reached for CD8+ Simpson's diversity between patients and controls.

V gene TRBV2 combines with J gene TRBJ2-7; 9 bases match TRBD1. This clonotype was obtained from a human donor with aplastic anemia. The sequenced sample consisted of sorted CD4+, CD8+, or CD8+CD57+ T cells (not recorded which) from PBMCs. CDR3 sequence (DNA): TGTGCCATAATCGGAGCAGGGACAGGGCACTCCTACGAGCAGTACTTC. It yields the protein CAIIGAGTGHSYEQYF.